The 7 T cell receptor beta chains reported below all come from one sample, sequenced in a study of cytomegalovirus exposure and HLA in healthy donors listed by TCRdb under 2017. Library generation was performed with the immunoSEQ multiplex PCR assay. The multiplex PCR relied on a mix of 60 forward primers for TCR Vbeta segments and 13 reverse primers for TCR Jbeta segments. The clones in this table, taken by TCRdb from immuneACCESS, are in-frame only. Not every clone is retained; where verified, under half of the shortfall comes from an unresolved V gene, and the cause of the rest is unknown. The sample records 100,000 to 150,000 clones, around 72% of which are singletons. The ten largest clones represent under 5% of the sample. The sample consisted of PBMCs. Receptor source: a man younger than 40 in good health and CMV-seronegative.

The rearrangement uses TRBV5-1 and TRBJ1-1; 7 positions agree with TRBD1. V trimming: 6 bases; J trimming: 0 bases; junction bases outside the gene matches: 5. This CDR3 region has 14 residues. Germline V lookup: CDR1 SGHRS, CDR2 YFSETQ. DNA of the CDR3: TGCGCCAGCACTCGGGGACAGATGAACACTGAAGCTTTCTTT. It specifies CASTRGQMNTEAFF.

The rearrangement links TRBV9 to TRBJ2-5; 10 bases align to TRBD2. The V segment lost 0 bases and the J segment 3 bases; nucleotides outside the gene matches: 2. The CDR3 spans 15 residues. Per germline, CDR1 SGDLS and CDR2 YYNGEE. For the CDR3, the DNA is TGTGCCAGCAGCGTAGGGAGCGGGAGGGAAGAGACCCAGTACTTC. As protein: CASSVGSGREETQYF.

The DNA of the CDR3 is TGTGCCAGCAGCCTCCTAGGGGGACAAGACACCGGGGAGCTGTTTTTT. This sequence encodes CASSLLGGQDTGELFF. The chain uses TRBV2 and TRBJ2-2; maybe TRBD1 (6 bases). Germline V gene sequence: CDR1 SNHLY, CDR2 FYNNEI. The CDR3 spans 16 residues. V lost 6 bases to trimming and J lost 3 bases, with 17 bases between them.

The chain carries TRBV2 and TRBJ1-2; possible D gene TRBD1, 5 bases. This CDR3 has 13 amino acids. The V and J ends lost 7 bases and 5 bases respectively, with 14 bases between them. Germline assignment: CDR1 SNHLY and CDR2 FYNNEI. The CDR3 spells CASIWDSGYGYTF. CDR3 nucleotides: TGTGCCAGCATTTGGGACTCGGGGTATGGCTACACCTTC. Using reference TRBV2 and TRBJ1-2 for the parts outside the CDR3, the full variable domain is EPEVTQTPSHQVTQMGQEVILRCVPISNHLYFYWYRQILGQKVEFLVSFYNNEISEKSEIFDDQFSVERPDGSNFTLKIRSTKLEDSAMYFCASIWDSGYGYTFGSGTRLTVV.

The chain links TRBV2 to TRBJ1-2, with TRBD1 matching 7 bases. V trimming: 7 bases; J trimming: 4 bases; junction bases outside the gene matches: 9. Per germline, CDR1 SNHLY and CDR2 FYNNEI. The CDR3 is 14 residues long. CDR3 residues: CASITGTVSYGYTF. The DNA of the CDR3 is TGTGCCAGCATAACCGGGACAGTTAGCTATGGCTACACCTTC.

The chain combines TRBV28 with TRBJ1-1; no firm D call. The CDR3 consists of 11 residues. CDR1 and CDR2 from the germline V gene are MDHEN and SYDVKM. The V gene lost 5 bases and the J gene lost 7 bases, with 8 bases spanning the gap. CDR3 in amino acids: CASSPRGEAFF. The CDR3 nucleotides are TGTGCCAGCAGTCCCCGGGGTGAAGCTTTCTTT.

The V gene is TRBV6-4, the J gene TRBJ2-5, with D tentatively TRBD1 (5 bases). The CDR3 is 13 residues long. V lost 4 bases and J lost 2, with 8 bases in between. Germline-derived CDR1 and CDR2 are MRHNA and SNTAGT. This chain's CDR3 is CASSATAQETQYF. DNA for the CDR3: TGTGCCAGCAGTGCGACAGCACAAGAGACCCAGTACTTC.